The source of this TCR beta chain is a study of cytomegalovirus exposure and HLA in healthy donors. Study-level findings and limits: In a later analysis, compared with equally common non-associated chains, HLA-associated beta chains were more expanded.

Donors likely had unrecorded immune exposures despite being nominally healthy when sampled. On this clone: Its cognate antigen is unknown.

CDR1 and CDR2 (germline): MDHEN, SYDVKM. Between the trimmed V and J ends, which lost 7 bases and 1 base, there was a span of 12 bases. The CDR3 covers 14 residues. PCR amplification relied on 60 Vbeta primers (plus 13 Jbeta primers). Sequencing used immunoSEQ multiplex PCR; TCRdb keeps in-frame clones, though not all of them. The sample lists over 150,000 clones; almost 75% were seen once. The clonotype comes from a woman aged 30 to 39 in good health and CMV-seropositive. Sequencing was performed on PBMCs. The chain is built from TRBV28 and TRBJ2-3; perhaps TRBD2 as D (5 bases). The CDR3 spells CASTTPRGTDTQYF. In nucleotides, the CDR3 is TGTGCCAGCACCACCCCGCGGGGCACAGATACGCAGTATTTT.